This entry lists 8 T cell receptor beta chains sequenced from one sample in a study of cytomegalovirus exposure and HLA in healthy donors. PCR involved 60 Vbeta and 13 Jbeta primers. Repertoires were generated with immunoSEQ multiplex PCR, while TCRdb's copy carries only in-frame clones and drops some. The sample records hundreds of thousands of clones, approximately 79% being singletons. Sequenced input: PBMCs. The receptor set was obtained from a male donor in good health and CMV-seronegative.

The chain carries TRBV9 and TRBJ1-2; weak D call: TRBD1 (5 bases). The CDR3 totals 13 residues. The germline V gene has CDR1 SGDLS and CDR2 YYNGEE. V lost 2 bases and J 2 bases, leaving 7 bases between the germline ends. In DNA form, the CDR3 reads TGTGCCAGCAGCGTGGACACCAACTATGGCTACACCTTC. It specifies CASSVDTNYGYTF.

The genes are TRBV7-9 and TRBJ2-7; TRBD1 agrees at 7 bases. V lost 2 bases and J lost 3; bases outside the gene matches: 7. Germline V gene lookup returns CDR1 SEHNR and CDR2 FQNEAQ (reference sequence). This CDR3 is built from 15 residues. The CDR3 protein is CASSLSGTENYEQYF. The CDR3 bases are TGTGCCAGCAGCTTATCCGGGACAGAAAACTACGAGCAGTACTTC.

The genes are TRBV7-6 and TRBJ1-4; the D is unclear. V was pared by 1 base and J by 7 bases, with 16 bases between. This CDR3 has 16 amino acids. Germline V gene lookup returns CDR1 SGHVS and CDR2 FNYEAQ. The chain's CDR3 is CASSLVVLGRGEKLFF. Here the CDR3 DNA reads TGTGCCAGCAGCTTAGTAGTCCTGGGTAGAGGTGAAAAACTGTTTTTT.

The chain uses TRBV27 and TRBJ2-3; TRBD2 matches at 13 bases. This CDR3 is 16 amino acids long. The V gene end was trimmed by 6 bases and the J gene end by 2 bases; junction bases not matched to a gene: 5. Germline lookup yields CDR1 MNHEY and CDR2 SMNVEV (reference sequence). CDR3 DNA sequence: TGTGCCAGCAGCCGACTAGCGGGAGGTATCACAGATACGCAGTATTTT. It codes for CASSRLAGGITDTQYF.

The rearrangement joins TRBV19 to TRBJ1-4; the match to TRBD1 covers 8 bases. The J segment lost 11 bases and the V segment lost 3 bases, leaving 2 bases of the junction unmatched. Germline CDR1 is LNHDA and CDR2 is SQIVND (reference sequence). This CDR3 region has 12 residues. The CDR3 DNA reads TGTGCCAGTAGTATTTACAGGGGGAAACTGTTTTTT. Its protein is CASSIYRGKLFF.

The chain uses TRBV7-2 and TRBJ2-3; D is uncertain. The V gene's germline CDR1 is SGHTA and CDR2 FQGNSA. The CDR3 runs 11 residues. Trimming left V 5 bases short and J 6 bases short, with 6 bases between. The CDR3 DNA reads as TGTGCCAGCAGCCAAGAGGATACGCAGTATTTT. Translating it yields CASSQEDTQYF.

The V gene is TRBV7-3, the J gene TRBJ1-2; D is ambiguous. The V gene lost 5 bases and the J gene lost 0 bases, with 7 bases spanning the gap. This CDR3 comprises 13 residues. CDR1 and CDR2 (germline): SGHTA, FQGTGA. For the CDR3, the DNA is TGTGCCAGCAGCCCAAACACTAACTATGGCTACACCTTC. Amino acid sequence: CASSPNTNYGYTF.

The V and J genes are TRBV5-1 and TRBJ2-7, with TRBD1 matching 7 bases. The V gene's germline CDR1 is SGHRS and CDR2 YFSETQ. This CDR3 has 13 amino acids. The junction had 3 bases not matched to a gene; V was cut back by 4 bases and J by 2 bases. The DNA of the CDR3 is TGCGCCAGCAGCCCTGGGACAGCCTACGAGCAGTACTTC. Translation: CASSPGTAYEQYF. Looking up the rest from reference TRBV5-1 and TRBJ2-7 gives the full variable domain: KAGVTQTPRYLIKTRGQQVTLSCSPISGHRSVSWYQQTPGQGLQFLFEYFSETQRNKGNFPGRFSGRQFSNSRSEMNVSTLELGDSALYLCASSPGTAYEQYFGPGTRLTVT.